The 24 T cell receptor beta chains reported below all come from one sample, sequenced in a study of OX40 agonist ivuxolimab in advanced cancers. TCRdb keeps only in-frame clones here, not all; method: immunoSEQ multiplex PCR. This repertoire shows about 98,000 clones, approximately 90% found once; its top ten account for about 0.5%. Sequences were derived from CD4+ or CD8+ T cells sorted from blood, sampled in a trial of the OX40 agonist ivuxolimab. All receptors come from an adult with an advanced solid tumor such as melanoma, head and neck, liver or kidney cancer.

V gene TRBV4-1 combines with J gene TRBJ2-1; D not certain. The CDR3 covers 14 residues. Germline V gives CDR1 MGHRA, CDR2 YSYEKL. The V end lost 4 bases, the J end lost 3 bases, and 10 bases lay between the germline ends. The CDR3 DNA reads TGCGCCAGCAGCCCAGCCCCGAACTACAATGAGCAGTTCTTC. Its protein is CASSPAPNYNEQFF.

The chain has TRBV18 and TRBJ2-3; 7 bases are shared with TRBD1. Germline CDR1 KGHSH, CDR2 LQKENI. The CDR3 has 14 amino acids. Germline trimming cut 6 bases from V and 4 bases from J; bases unmatched to any gene: 7. The CDR3 DNA sequence: TGTGCCAGCTCCCCCCCAGGGGGACCAGATACGCAGTATTTT. This sequence encodes CASSPPGGPDTQYF.

The chain combines TRBV7-9 with TRBJ1-1; D is uncertain. The CDR3 runs to 14 residues. Germline V lookup: CDR1 SEHNR, CDR2 FQNEAQ (reference sequence). V dropped 8 bases and J dropped 6 bases, with 19 bases sitting between them. The chain's CDR3 is CASSRAGPVAEAFF. Here the CDR3 DNA reads TGTGCCAGCTCAAGGGCAGGCCCGGTCGCTGAAGCTTTCTTT.

The rearrangement links TRBV5-5 to TRBJ1-1; D gene uncertain. The CDR3 loop spans 14 amino acids. Germline CDR1 reads SGHKS; CDR2 reads YYEKEE (reference sequence). Trimming pared 0 bases from V and 1 base from J, leaving 7 bases between. The CDR3 nucleotides are TGTGCCAGCAGCTTGGATATTAAGAACACTGAAGCTTTCTTT. Translated: CASSLDIKNTEAFF.

The V gene is TRBV6-5, the J gene TRBJ1-5; the D is unclear. V gave up 4 bases and J gave up 7 bases, with 17 bases separating them. From germline, CDR1 is MNHEY and CDR2 SVGAGI. This CDR3 comprises 15 residues. The CDR3 spells CASSLGPLVGQPQHF. DNA for the CDR3: TGTGCCAGCAGTTTAGGCCCCCTGGTCGGACAGCCCCAGCATTTT.

CDR3 amino acids: CASSQLRNPPVDTQYF. The CDR3 bases are TGTGCCAGCTCACAGCTACGGAACCCGCCCGTTGATACGCAGTATTTT. The rearrangement links TRBV18 to TRBJ2-3; unclear D gene. Trimming removed 4 bases from V and 6 bases from J, with 20 bases in between. The CDR3 has 16 amino acids. Germline-derived CDR1 and CDR2 are KGHSH and LQKENI. Looking up the rest from reference TRBV18 and TRBJ2-3 gives the full variable domain: NAGVMQNPRHLVRRRGQEARLRCSPMKGHSHVYWYRQLPEEGLKFMVYLQKENIIDESGMPKERFSAEFPKEGPSILRIQQVVRGDSAAYFCASSQLRNPPVDTQYFGPGTRLTVL.

This chain joins TRBV2 and TRBJ1-5; perhaps TRBD1 as D (6 bases). The CDR3 is 13 amino acids. Germline CDR1 reads SNHLY; CDR2 reads FYNNEI. V was shortened by 6 bases and J by 4 bases, with 10 bases between the two germline ends. The CDR3 sequence: CASRDSPNQPQHF. CDR3 nucleotides: TGTGCCAGCAGGGACAGCCCAAATCAGCCCCAGCATTTT.

The chain uses TRBV9 and TRBJ2-1; TRBD2 matches 10 bases. CDR1 and CDR2 (germline): SGDLS, YYNGEE. V lost 3 bases, J lost 7 bases, and 7 bases stayed unmatched. CDR3 length: 15 residues. For the CDR3, the DNA is TGTGCCAGCAGCGCCAGCGGGGGGGCTTTGAATGAGCAGTTCTTC. Translating it yields CASSASGGALNEQFF.

This sequence joins TRBV5-1 and TRBJ2-1; the match to TRBD1 covers 7 bases. J lost 7 bases, V lost 4 bases, and 5 bases had no gene match. Germline-derived CDR1 and CDR2 are SGHRS and YFSETQ. CDR3 length equals 13 residues. The CDR3 region is CASSTTGVNEQFF. The CDR3 DNA follows: TGCGCCAGCAGCACTACAGGGGTGAATGAGCAGTTCTTC.

This clone occurred once. The gene calls are TRBV5-1 and TRBJ2-5; TRBD1 might be the D (6 bases). This CDR3 contains 17 residues. V gave up 3 bases and J gave up 5 bases, with 23 bases separating them. Looked up from germline, CDR1 is SGHRS and CDR2 is YFSETQ. CDR3: CASSSEINSGQGETQYF. In DNA form, the CDR3 reads TGCGCCAGCAGCTCCGAAATCAATTCAGGGCAGGGGGAGACCCAGTACTTC. The variable domain in full, with the rest retrieved from reference TRBV5-1 and TRBJ2-5, is KAGVTQTPRYLIKTRGQQVTLSCSPISGHRSVSWYQQTPGQGLQFLFEYFSETQRNKGNFPGRFSGRQFSNSRSEMNVSTLELGDSALYLCASSSEINSGQGETQYFGPGTRLLVL.

The genes are TRBV4-3 and TRBJ1-2; no reliable D call. V dropped 1 base and J dropped 0 bases, with 6 bases sitting between them. This CDR3 comprises 14 residues. CDR1 is LGHNA, CDR2 YSLEER, per germline. The CDR3 here is CASSQGQANYGYTF. The CDR3 nucleotides read TGCGCCAGCAGCCAAGGACAAGCTAACTATGGCTACACCTTC.

The chain has TRBV11-1 and TRBJ2-7; perhaps TRBD1 as D (6 bases). This CDR3 region has 15 residues. Germline V gene data show CDR1 as SGHAT and CDR2 as FQDESV (reference sequence). The V end lost 5 bases, the J end lost 0 bases, and 14 bases lay between the germline ends. The CDR3 spells CASSLTGTSSYEQYF. DNA of the CDR3: TGTGCCAGCAGCCTCACAGGGACGTCCTCCTACGAGCAGTACTTC.

This chain connects TRBV5-1 to TRBJ2-2; the D is unclear. The germline V gene has CDR1 SGHRS and CDR2 YFSETQ. V lost 1 base and J 0 bases, leaving 7 bases between the germline ends. The CDR3 loop spans 15 amino acids. This CDR3 reads CASSLTRPNTGELFF. In DNA form, the CDR3 reads TGCGCCAGCAGCTTGACCAGACCGAACACCGGGGAGCTGTTTTTT.

The chain carries TRBV4-2 and TRBJ1-1, with D perhaps matching TRBD1 (5 bases). This CDR3 comprises 15 residues. In germline, CDR1 is LGHNA, CDR2 YNFKEQ. The V and J ends lost 1 base and 1 base respectively, with 10 bases between them. CDR3 DNA sequence: TGTGCCAGCAGCCAAGGAGACAGCGGGAACACTGAAGCTTTCTTT. It yields the protein CASSQGDSGNTEAFF.

The chain carries TRBV19 and TRBJ2-7, with 7 bases aligning to TRBD1. Trimming took 7 bases from V and 0 from J; bases not matched to a gene: 9. Germline-derived CDR1 and CDR2 are LNHDA and SQIVND (reference sequence). The CDR3 runs 15 residues. The CDR3 DNA is TGTGCCAGTAAGAGGGCGACAGGGCTCTCCTACGAGCAGTACTTC. It translates to CASKRATGLSYEQYF.

V and J are TRBV4-3 and TRBJ1-3; D is perhaps TRBD1 (5 bases). Germline V gene data show CDR1 as LGHNA and CDR2 as YSLEER. V was pared by 0 bases and J by 2 bases, with 5 bases between. The CDR3 spans 14 residues. For the CDR3, the DNA is TGCGCCAGCAGCCAAGACAGGGCTGGAAACACCATATATTTT. It yields the protein CASSQDRAGNTIYF.

The rearrangement uses TRBV6-1 and TRBJ1-4; D gene ambiguous. V lost 6 bases and J lost 6, with 11 bases in between. Germline lookup yields CDR1 MNHNS and CDR2 SASEGT. The CDR3 extends over 13 amino acids. The CDR3 region has the DNA TGTGCCAGCAGACCCTGGCTTGATGAAAAACTGTTTTTT. As protein: CASRPWLDEKLFF.

The V and J genes are TRBV5-6 and TRBJ2-7; maybe TRBD1 (5 bases). Germline CDR1 SGHDT, CDR2 YYEEEE. CDR3 length equals 15 residues. Trimming took off 0 bases at V and 3 bases at J, with 13 bases between the two ends. The CDR3 sequence is CASSLGWTDIYEQYF. CDR3 bases: TGTGCCAGCAGCTTGGGTTGGACGGACATCTACGAGCAGTACTTC.

The V and J genes are TRBV29-1 and TRBJ2-3; no reliable D call. Deletions cut 8 bases from V and 2 bases from J, with 14 bases between. The CDR3 is 13 residues long. Germline V gene data show CDR1 as SQVTM and CDR2 as ANQGSEA. CDR3 bases: TGCAGCCTGCTGCTAACACCCACAGATACGCAGTATTTT. Translation: CSLLLTPTDTQYF.

The chain has TRBV5-4 and TRBJ2-2, with 7 bases identical to TRBD2. The CDR3 is 15 residues long. J lost 5 bases, V lost 0 bases, and 4 bases had no gene match. Per the germline V gene, CDR1 is SGHNT and CDR2 is YYREEE (reference sequence). The CDR3 region is CASSLGARETGELFF. The CDR3 DNA follows: TGTGCCAGCAGCTTGGGTGCGCGGGAGACCGGGGAGCTGTTTTTT. Combining the CDR3 with reference TRBV5-4 and TRBJ2-2 gives the whole variable domain ETGVTQSPTHLIKTRGQQVTLRCSSQSGHNTVSWYQQALGQGPQFIFQYYREEENGRGNFPPRFSGLQFPNYSSELNVNALELDDSALYLCASSLGARETGELFFGEGSRLTVL.

The chain is built from TRBV2 and TRBJ2-7; 11 bases are a match to TRBD1. The germline V gene has CDR1 SNHLY and CDR2 FYNNEI. The CDR3 length is 12 residues. The V segment lost 4 bases and the J segment 12 bases; nucleotides outside the gene matches: 5. Written as DNA, the CDR3 is TGTGCCAGCAGTGGGACAGGGGGCCGGGGGTACTTC. Translating gives CASSGTGGRGYF.

The chain joins TRBV2 to TRBJ1-1; D remains unclear. CDR1 and CDR2 (germline): SNHLY, FYNNEI. This CDR3 spans 13 amino acids. With 6 bases removed from V and 4 bases from J, the gap between germline ends came to 12 bases. CDR3 DNA: TGTGCCAGCAGGAGGAACCCGACCACTGAAGCTTTCTTT. Amino acid sequence: CASRRNPTTEAFF.

V gene TRBV7-8 combines with J gene TRBJ1-1; D is perhaps TRBD1 (5 bases). V dropped 1 base and J dropped 1 base, with 13 bases sitting between them. Looked up from germline, CDR1 is SGHVS and CDR2 is FQNEAQ. There are 16 residues in the CDR3. CDR3 sequence (DNA): TGTGCCAGCAGCTTAGTGGAGGGGCTGGGGAACACTGAAGCTTTCTTT. It codes for CASSLVEGLGNTEAFF. Using reference TRBV7-8 and TRBJ1-1 for the parts outside the CDR3, the full variable domain is GAGVSQSPRYKVAKRGQDVALRCDPISGHVSLFWYQQALGQGPEFLTYFQNEAQLDKSGLPSDRFFAERPEGSVSTLKIQRTQQEDSAVYLCASSLVEGLGNTEAFFGQGTRLTVV.

V and J are TRBV2 and TRBJ2-2, with D uncertain. In germline, CDR1 is SNHLY, CDR2 FYNNEI. V was shortened by 5 bases and J by 5 bases, with 15 bases between the two germline ends. The CDR3 spans 15 residues. The CDR3 DNA reads TGTGCCAGCAGTAGCCTTACCGGGTCGACCGGGGAGCTGTTTTTT. It is translated as CASSSLTGSTGELFF.